This entry concerns a single T cell receptor beta chain. This sample stems from a study of Ad26.COV2.S vaccination and SARS-CoV-2 variants. Overall study: Administration of Ad26.COV2.S was intramuscular, either once or twice 56 days apart.

The V gene's germline CDR1 is MNHEY and CDR2 SMNVEV (reference sequence). V was shortened by 1 base and J by 6 bases, with 13 bases between the two germline ends. The CDR3 is 14 residues long. Treatment: around 19 received Ad26.COV2.S at low or high dose, single or two shots; a few received placebo; per-sample allocation not given. All samples were drawn on day 63, counting from the first vaccine or placebo injection. The shot given was an Ad26 vector that makes Wuhan-strain SARS-CoV-2 spike. Method: immunoSEQ multiplex PCR; TCRdb's copy keeps in-frame clones and lacks some. The repertoire holds 300,000 to 350,000 clones, with 88% as singletons.

This receptor was identified in a person aged 18-60 years who received the Ad26.COV2.S COVID-19 vaccine or a placebo. The material was peripheral blood, obtained in a trial of Ad26.COV2.S vaccine versus placebo. This rearrangement joins TRBV27 to TRBJ2-7; the D call may be TRBD1 or TRBD2 (5 bases each). The CDR3 DNA sequence: TGTGCCAGCAGTTTATTAGGGACCCCGGGCGAGCAGTACTTC. It yields the protein CASSLLGTPGEQYF.